This T cell receptor (beta chain) was obtained from a study of Ad26.COV2.S vaccination and SARS-CoV-2 variants. Study outcomes and limitations: It was reported that spike-specific CD8+ and CD4+ T cell responses were substantially broad after vaccination.

Specified treatment: some 20 received Ad26.COV2.S at low or high dose, single or two shots; a few received placebo; per-sample allocation not given. Collection of samples fell on day 63 after the first vaccine or placebo injection. Participants' vaccine, an Ad26 vector, delivered Wuhan-strain SARS-CoV-2 spike. Measured with immunoSEQ multiplex PCR; TCRdb has only the in-frame clones, and not every one. Seen here are hundreds of thousands of clones, about 85% observed once, and the top ten hold 2.5% to 3.5%. This clone was seen only once. Its antigen is currently unknown. V lost 0 bases and J 0 bases, leaving 10 bases between the germline ends. CDR3 length equals 16 residues. Germline V CDR1 and CDR2: KGHSH, LQKENI.

The genes are TRBV18 and TRBJ2-3; D uncertain. Specimen: peripheral blood, collected in a trial of Ad26.COV2.S vaccine versus placebo. This receptor was taken from a person between 18 and 65 years old who received the Ad26.COV2.S COVID-19 vaccine or a placebo. The CDR3 DNA reads as TGTGCCAGCTCACCACCGGAATCCGGGAGCACAGATACGCAGTATTTT. This translates into CASSPPESGSTDTQYF. The full variable domain, with the rest looked up from reference TRBV18 and TRBJ2-3, is NAGVMQNPRHLVRRRGQEARLRCSPMKGHSHVYWYRQLPEEGLKFMVYLQKENIIDESGMPKERFSAEFPKEGPSILRIQQVVRGDSAAYFCASSPPESGSTDTQYFGPGTRLTVL.